The next 2 T cell receptor beta chains were all read from a single sample in a study of blood T cell repertoires in COVID-19. Assay: immunoSEQ multiplex PCR; the TCRdb copy retains only in-frame clones and omits some. The sample carries about 200,000 clones, over 80% recorded once. What was sequenced was peripheral blood. Receptors were obtained from a man aged 35 to 55 with acute or convalescent COVID-19.

Remarks on this clone: The sample has other DNA sequences that encode this CDR3 too. V and J are TRBV7-2 and TRBJ1-5; TRBD1 aligns across 7 bases. This CDR3 has 16 residues. The germline V gene encodes CDR1 SGHTA and CDR2 FQGNSA. The V gene end was trimmed by 3 bases and the J gene end by 0 bases; junction bases not matched to a gene: 5. The CDR3 reads CASSLGTVYSNQPQHF. CDR3 DNA: TGTGCCAGCAGCTTGGGGACAGTCTATAGCAATCAGCCCCAGCATTTT.

This rearrangement joins TRBV19 to TRBJ2-1; 8 nucleotides line up with TRBD1. The CDR3 runs 18 residues. The germline V gene encodes CDR1 LNHDA and CDR2 SQIVND (reference sequence). Germline trimming cut 4 bases from V and 4 bases from J; bases unmatched to any gene: 15. The CDR3 reads CASSKIPSGGLGYNEQFF. The CDR3 bases are TGTGCCAGTAGTAAAATTCCCTCAGGGGGCTTGGGATACAATGAGCAGTTCTTC.